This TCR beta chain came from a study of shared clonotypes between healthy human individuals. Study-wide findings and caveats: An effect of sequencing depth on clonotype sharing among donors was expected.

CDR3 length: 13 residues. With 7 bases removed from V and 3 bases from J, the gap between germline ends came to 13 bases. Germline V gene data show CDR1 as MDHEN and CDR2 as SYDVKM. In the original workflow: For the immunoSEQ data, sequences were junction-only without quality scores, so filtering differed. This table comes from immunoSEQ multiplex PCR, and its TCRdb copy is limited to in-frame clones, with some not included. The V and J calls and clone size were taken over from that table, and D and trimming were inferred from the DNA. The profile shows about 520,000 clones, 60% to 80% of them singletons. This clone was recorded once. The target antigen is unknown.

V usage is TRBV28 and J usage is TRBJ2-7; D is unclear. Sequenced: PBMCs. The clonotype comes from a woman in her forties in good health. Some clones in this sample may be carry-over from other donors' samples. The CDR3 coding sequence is TGTGCCAGCAAAAGCCCCACCGGCTACGAGCAGTACTTC. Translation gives CASKSPTGYEQYF.